Each of the 20 T cell receptor beta chains below was sequenced from the same sample in a study of beta chain features in type 1 diabetes. Study-wide findings and caveats: In all four CD4+ subsets, TCRB CDR3 length was significantly, moderately reduced in type 1 diabetes.

These receptors have no identified antigens. TCRB transcripts that were expressed got sequenced, as all of the isolated RNA had been reverse transcribed. TCRdb's copy holds only in-frame clones and misses some; the assay was immunoSEQ multiplex PCR. The sample records about 150,000 clones, around an eighth being singletons. Sequenced material: central memory CD4+ T cells from blood. These receptors were taken from a man younger than 35 with type 1 diabetes.

This clone was seen a few times. This sequence joins TRBV30 and TRBJ2-2; 8 bases map to TRBD1. V was clipped by 7 bases and J by 0 bases; unmatched bases: 7. The CDR3 extends over 15 amino acids. Germline CDR1 GTSNPN, CDR2 SVGIG (reference sequence). CDR3 sequence reads: CASTGQGTNTGELFF. In DNA form, the CDR3 reads TGTGCCTCGACCGGACAGGGAACGAACACCGGGGAGCTGTTTTTT.

The V gene is TRBV2, the J gene TRBJ1-5; 7 bases fit TRBD1. The CDR3 runs 15 residues. The germline V gene encodes CDR1 SNHLY and CDR2 FYNNEI. The ends lost 7 bases at V and 4 bases at J; junction bases unmatched: 10. The chain's CDR3 is CASIRDQGVNQPQHF. In DNA form, the CDR3 reads TGTGCCAGCATCAGGGATCAGGGGGTGAATCAGCCCCAGCATTTT.

The CDR3 here is CASSPGGEAQHF. CDR3 nucleotides: TGTGCCAGCAGCCCCGGGGGCGAGGCCCAGCATTTT. This rearrangement joins TRBV7-9 to TRBJ1-5, with D possibly being TRBD1 (6 bases). Trimming shortened V by 5 bases and J by 11 bases, and 13 bases separated the two germline ends. The CDR3 has 12 amino acids. Germline V gene data show CDR1 as SEHNR and CDR2 as FQNEAQ (reference sequence).

V and J are TRBV5-1 and TRBJ2-7, with a tentative D call TRBD1 (6 bases). The CDR3 sequence is 14 residues long. The V and J ends lost 2 bases and 3 bases respectively, with 12 bases between them. Germline V CDR1 and CDR2: SGHRS, YFSETQ. The CDR3 nucleotides read TGCGCCAGCAGCTTCCGGGACACCGGCTACGAGCAGTACTTC. It translates to CASSFRDTGYEQYF.

The chain joins TRBV7-9 to TRBJ1-2; tentative D call: TRBD1 (6 bases). V lost 8 bases and J 2 bases, leaving 15 bases between the germline ends. The germline gives CDR1 SEHNR, CDR2 FQNEAQ (reference sequence). The CDR3 is 14 amino acids. CDR3 residues: CASGGPGSNYGYTF. CDR3 coding DNA: TGTGCCAGCGGGGGGCCAGGGAGCAACTATGGCTACACCTTC. Together with reference TRBV7-9 and TRBJ1-2, the CDR3 gives the full variable domain: DTGVSQNPRHKITKRGQNVTFRCDPISEHNRLYWYRQTLGQGPEFLTYFQNEAQLEKSRLLSDRFSAERPKGSFSTLEIQRTEQGDSAMYLCASGGPGSNYGYTFGSGTRLTVV.

This chain links TRBV5-1 with TRBJ2-1; 7 bases map to TRBD1. Per the germline V gene, CDR1 is SGHRS and CDR2 is YFSETQ. The trim removed 6 bases at V and 5 bases at J, leaving 5 bases unmatched. This CDR3 has 13 amino acids. The CDR3 region has the DNA TGCGCCAGCACCCCGCAGGGGGACAATGAGCAGTTCTTC. Its protein is CASTPQGDNEQFF. The complete variable domain, with remaining parts taken from reference TRBV5-1 and TRBJ2-1, reads KAGVTQTPRYLIKTRGQQVTLSCSPISGHRSVSWYQQTPGQGLQFLFEYFSETQRNKGNFPGRFSGRQFSNSRSEMNVSTLELGDSALYLCASTPQGDNEQFFGPGTRLTVL.

The chain employs TRBV2 and TRBJ1-1; D is unclear. V lost 4 bases, J lost 4 bases, and 1 base lay in between. The CDR3 runs 10 residues. Germline V gene lookup returns CDR1 SNHLY and CDR2 FYNNEI. CDR3 loop: CASSATEAFF. CDR3 nucleotides: TGTGCCAGCAGTGCCACTGAAGCTTTCTTT. Filled out from reference TRBV2 and TRBJ1-1, the complete variable domain reads EPEVTQTPSHQVTQMGQEVILRCVPISNHLYFYWYRQILGQKVEFLVSFYNNEISEKSEIFDDQFSVERPDGSNFTLKIRSTKLEDSAMYFCASSATEAFFGQGTRLTVV.

The rearrangement uses TRBV5-1 and TRBJ1-1, with a possible D match to TRBD1 (6 bases). The CDR3 runs to 14 residues. V was pared by 2 bases and J by 3 bases, with 11 bases between. Germline values: CDR1 SGHRS, CDR2 YFSETQ. The CDR3 is CASSLTGRDTEAFF. The CDR3 DNA follows: TGCGCCAGCAGCTTAACAGGGCGAGACACTGAAGCTTTCTTT. The full variable domain, with the rest looked up from reference TRBV5-1 and TRBJ1-1, is KAGVTQTPRYLIKTRGQQVTLSCSPISGHRSVSWYQQTPGQGLQFLFEYFSETQRNKGNFPGRFSGRQFSNSRSEMNVSTLELGDSALYLCASSLTGRDTEAFFGQGTRLTVV.

This clone was counted only a few times. J is TRBJ1-2 and V is TRBV30; D is unclear. CDR1 is GTSNPN, CDR2 SVGIG, per germline (reference sequence). The CDR3 totals 12 residues. Trimming stripped 6 bases from V and 6 bases from J, with 14 bases between. CDR3 coding DNA: TGTGCCTGCCCCTTCGGAGAGAATGGCTACACCTTC. It is translated as CACPFGENGYTF.

V gene TRBV18 combines with J gene TRBJ2-5; no firm D call. The CDR3 has 13 amino acids. V shed 3 bases and J shed 2 bases, with 7 bases lying between them. Per germline, CDR1 KGHSH and CDR2 LQKENI. The CDR3 nucleotides are TGTGCCAGCTCACCTGTCCAGCAAGAGACCCAGTACTTC. Its protein product is CASSPVQQETQYF.

This clone has only a few counts. The chain uses TRBV5-1 and TRBJ2-5; 10 nucleotides agree with TRBD1. Germline-derived CDR1 and CDR2 are SGHRS and YFSETQ. The V segment lost 4 bases and the J segment 4 bases; nucleotides outside the gene matches: 4. The CDR3 spans 14 residues. Here the CDR3 DNA reads TGCGCCAGCAGCCCCGGGACAGGGGCAGAGACCCAGTACTTC. Encoded protein: CASSPGTGAETQYF.

This clone occurred a few times. The chain recombines TRBV6-1 with TRBJ1-2; a weak D match, TRBD1 (5 bases). The V end was cut by 2 bases, the J end by 3 bases, with 16 bases between. Per the germline V gene, CDR1 is MNHNS and CDR2 is SASEGT. This CDR3 is built from 16 residues. The CDR3 region is CASSEPVRVGDYGYTF. As DNA, the CDR3 is TGTGCCAGCAGTGAACCTGTCAGGGTAGGAGACTATGGCTACACCTTC.

This clone was counted only a few times. The rearrangement joins TRBV20-1 to TRBJ1-1; D not certain. Trimming took 6 bases from V and 3 from J, leaving 8 bases between them. CDR1 is DFQATT and CDR2 is SNEGSKA in the germline V gene (reference sequence). The CDR3 loop spans 11 amino acids. CDR3 sequence (DNA): TGCAGTGCCTACGGGGACACTGAAGCTTTCTTT. It translates to CSAYGDTEAFF.

The chain has TRBV11-2 and TRBJ2-7; D unresolved. This CDR3 has 13 amino acids. Germline V gene sequence: CDR1 SGHAT, CDR2 FQNNGV. V shed 1 base and J shed 4 bases, with 8 bases lying between them. CDR3 region: CASSLGVHYEQYF. In DNA, the CDR3 is TGTGCCAGCAGCTTAGGGGTACATTACGAGCAGTACTTC.

This clone was found a few times. The CDR3 sequence: CASISRIKGRELFF. The CDR3, as DNA: TGCGCCAGCATCTCGCGCATAAAGGGAAGGGAGCTGTTTTTT. The J gene is TRBJ2-2, the V gene TRBV10-2, with D uncertain. Germline CDR1 reads WSHSY; CDR2 reads SAAADI. The CDR3 sequence is 14 residues long. The germline V and J ends were trimmed by 7 bases and 9 bases, with 18 bases remaining between them.

This rearrangement joins TRBV6-6 to TRBJ2-7, with D possibly TRBD2 on 6 matching bases. CDR1 MNHNY and CDR2 SVGAGI come from the germline V gene (reference sequence). This CDR3 spans 15 amino acids. Deletions cut 2 bases from V and 5 bases from J, with 16 bases between. The CDR3 spells CASSYPGLRGDEQYF. DNA for the CDR3: TGTGCCAGCAGTTACCCAGGGCTTCGCGGGGACGAGCAGTACTTC.

The chain links TRBV4-2 to TRBJ1-1; TRBD1 is a possible D gene (5 bases). The ends were cut back, 5 bases at V and 10 bases at J, with 14 bases in the middle. The CDR3 consists of 12 residues. Germline CDR1 is LGHNA and CDR2 is YNFKEQ. The CDR3 bases are TGTGCCAGCAGCGAAGGGGCGACGACAGCTTTCTTT. This sequence encodes CASSEGATTAFF.

This rearrangement joins TRBV4-1 to TRBJ2-3; D remains unclear. The germline CDR1 and CDR2 sequences are MGHRA and YSYEKL. V lost 2 bases and J lost 4, with 7 bases in between. This CDR3 has 13 amino acids. The CDR3 DNA sequence: TGCGCCAGCAGCCAAACGCTCCCAGATACGCAGTATTTT. Amino acids: CASSQTLPDTQYF.

In this sample, this clone turned up once. The J gene is TRBJ1-1, the V gene TRBV5-6; 8 nucleotides agree with TRBD1. Trimming cost V 6 bases and J 8 bases; bases outside gene matches: 9. Germline loops: CDR1 SGHDT, CDR2 YYEEEE. This CDR3 region has 13 residues. The CDR3 loop reads CASKIQGAFEAFF. DNA for the CDR3: TGTGCCAGCAAGATCCAGGGGGCCTTCGAAGCTTTCTTT.

The rearrangement links TRBV29-1 to TRBJ1-1, with D possibly matching TRBD1 (6 bases). CDR3 length: 15 residues. CDR1 is SQVTM, CDR2 ANQGSEA, per germline. V lost 5 bases, J lost 3 bases, and 19 bases lay in between. The CDR3 DNA is TGCAGCGTTAGTCTACAGGGCGTCGGGGACACTGAAGCTTTCTTT. Its translation: CSVSLQGVGDTEAFF.